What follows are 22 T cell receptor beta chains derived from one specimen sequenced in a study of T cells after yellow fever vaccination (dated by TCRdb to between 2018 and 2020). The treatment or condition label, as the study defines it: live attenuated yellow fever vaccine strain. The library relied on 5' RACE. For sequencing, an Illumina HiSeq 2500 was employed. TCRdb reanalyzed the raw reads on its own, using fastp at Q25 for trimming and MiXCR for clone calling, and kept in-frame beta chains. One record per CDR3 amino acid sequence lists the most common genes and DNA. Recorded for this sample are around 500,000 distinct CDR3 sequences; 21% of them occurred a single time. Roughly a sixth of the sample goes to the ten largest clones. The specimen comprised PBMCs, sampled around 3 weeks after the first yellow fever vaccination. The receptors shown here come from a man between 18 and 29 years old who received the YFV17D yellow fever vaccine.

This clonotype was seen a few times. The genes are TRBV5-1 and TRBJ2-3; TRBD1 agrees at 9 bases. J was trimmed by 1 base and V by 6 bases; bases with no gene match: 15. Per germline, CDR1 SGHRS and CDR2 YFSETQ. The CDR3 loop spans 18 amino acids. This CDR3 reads CASTKGQGLTRRTDTQYF. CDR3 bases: TGCGCCAGCACTAAGGGACAGGGTCTTACTAGACGCACAGATACGCAGTATTTT.

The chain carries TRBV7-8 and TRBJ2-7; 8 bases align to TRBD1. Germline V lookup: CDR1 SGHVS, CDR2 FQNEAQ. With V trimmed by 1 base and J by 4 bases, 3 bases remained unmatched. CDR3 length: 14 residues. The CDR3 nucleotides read TGTGCCAGCAGCTTAGGGGACAGGAGGTACGAGCAGTACGTC. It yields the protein CASSLGDRRYEQYV.

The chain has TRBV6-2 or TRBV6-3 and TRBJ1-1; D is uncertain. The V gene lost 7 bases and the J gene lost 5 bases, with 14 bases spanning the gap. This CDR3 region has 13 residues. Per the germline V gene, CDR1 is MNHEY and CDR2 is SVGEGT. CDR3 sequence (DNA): TGTGCCAGCACCAACGAGAGGCGGACTGAAGCTTTCTTT. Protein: CASTNERRTEAFF.

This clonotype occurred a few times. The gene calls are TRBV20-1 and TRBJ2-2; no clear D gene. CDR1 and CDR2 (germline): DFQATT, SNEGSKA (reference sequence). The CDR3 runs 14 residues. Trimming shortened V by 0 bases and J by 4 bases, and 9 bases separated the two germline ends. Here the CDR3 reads CSARDRALTGELFF. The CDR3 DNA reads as TGCAGTGCTAGAGATAGGGCCCTCACCGGGGAGCTGTTTTTT.

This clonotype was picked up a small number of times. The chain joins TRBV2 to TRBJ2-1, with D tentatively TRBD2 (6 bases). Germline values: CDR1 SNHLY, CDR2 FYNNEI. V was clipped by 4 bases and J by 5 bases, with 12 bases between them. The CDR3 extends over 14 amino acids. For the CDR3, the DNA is TGTGCCAGCAGTGGGGGACTGACTGACAATGAGCAGTTCTTC. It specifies CASSGGLTDNEQFF. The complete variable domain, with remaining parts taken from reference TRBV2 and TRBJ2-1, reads EPEVTQTPSHQVTQMGQEVILRCVPISNHLYFYWYRQILGQKVEFLVSFYNNEISEKSEIFDDQFSVERPDGSNFTLKIRSTKLEDSAMYFCASSGGLTDNEQFFGPGTRLTVL.

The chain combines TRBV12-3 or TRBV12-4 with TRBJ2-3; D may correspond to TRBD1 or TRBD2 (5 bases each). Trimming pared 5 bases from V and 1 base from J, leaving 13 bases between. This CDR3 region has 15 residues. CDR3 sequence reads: CASSPPGTGTDTQYF. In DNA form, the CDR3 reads TGTGCCAGCAGTCCCCCAGGGACCGGCACAGATACGCAGTATTTT.

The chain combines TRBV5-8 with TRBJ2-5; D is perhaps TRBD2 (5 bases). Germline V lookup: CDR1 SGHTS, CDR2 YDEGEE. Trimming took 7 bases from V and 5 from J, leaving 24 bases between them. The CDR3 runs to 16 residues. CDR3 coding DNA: TGTGCCAGCTTCTCCTTGCTCGGAGGAAGGCTCGAGACCCAGTACTTC. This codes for CASFSLLGGRLETQYF.

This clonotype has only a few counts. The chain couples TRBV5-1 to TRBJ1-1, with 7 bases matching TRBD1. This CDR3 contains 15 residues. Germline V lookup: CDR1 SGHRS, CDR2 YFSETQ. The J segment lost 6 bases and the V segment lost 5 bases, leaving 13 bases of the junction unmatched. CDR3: CASSFIQGPQAEAFF. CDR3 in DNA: TGCGCCAGCAGTTTTATACAGGGGCCTCAGGCTGAAGCTTTCTTT.

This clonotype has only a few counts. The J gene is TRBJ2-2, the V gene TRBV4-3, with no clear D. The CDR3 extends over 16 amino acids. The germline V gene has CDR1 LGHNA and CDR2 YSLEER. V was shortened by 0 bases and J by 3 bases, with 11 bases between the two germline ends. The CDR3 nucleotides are TGCGCCAGCAGCCAAGATAGATCAGGACACACCGGGGAGCTGTTTTTT. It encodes CASSQDRSGHTGELFF.

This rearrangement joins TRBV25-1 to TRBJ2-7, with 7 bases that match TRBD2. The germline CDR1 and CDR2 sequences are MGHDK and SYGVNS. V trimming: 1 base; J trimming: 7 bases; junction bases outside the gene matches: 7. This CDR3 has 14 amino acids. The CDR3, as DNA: TGTGCCAGCAGTGAATTTGGCAGGGAGGGAGAGCAGTACTTC. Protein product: CASSEFGREGEQYF.

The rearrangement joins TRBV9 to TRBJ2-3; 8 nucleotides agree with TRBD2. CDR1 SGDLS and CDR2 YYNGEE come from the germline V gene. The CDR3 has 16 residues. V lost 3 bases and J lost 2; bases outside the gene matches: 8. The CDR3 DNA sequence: TGTGCCAGCAGCGCCGGGACTAGTGGAGACACAGATACGCAGTATTTT. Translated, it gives CASSAGTSGDTDTQYF.

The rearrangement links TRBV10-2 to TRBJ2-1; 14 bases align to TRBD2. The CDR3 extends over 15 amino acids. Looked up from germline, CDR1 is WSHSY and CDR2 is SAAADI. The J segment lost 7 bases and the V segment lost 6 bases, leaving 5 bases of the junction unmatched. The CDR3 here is CASSRLAGGQNEQFF. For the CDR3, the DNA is TGCGCCAGCAGCAGACTAGCGGGGGGGCAGAATGAGCAGTTCTTC.

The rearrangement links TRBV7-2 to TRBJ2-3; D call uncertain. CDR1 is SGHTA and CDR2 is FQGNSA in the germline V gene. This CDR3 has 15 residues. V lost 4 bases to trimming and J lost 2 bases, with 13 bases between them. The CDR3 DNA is TGTGCCAGCAGCTCCCAACCGGTGAACACAGATACGCAGTATTTT. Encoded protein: CASSSQPVNTDTQYF.

CDR3 loop: CASSYGSTRLLHF. CDR3 bases: TGTGCCAGCAGTTACGGGAGCACCCGGCTCCTCCACTTT. V is TRBV6-5 and J is TRBJ1-6, with D hard to call. Germline CDR1 is MNHEY and CDR2 is SVGAGI. The V and J ends lost 2 bases and 15 bases respectively, with 14 bases between them. The CDR3 runs 13 residues.

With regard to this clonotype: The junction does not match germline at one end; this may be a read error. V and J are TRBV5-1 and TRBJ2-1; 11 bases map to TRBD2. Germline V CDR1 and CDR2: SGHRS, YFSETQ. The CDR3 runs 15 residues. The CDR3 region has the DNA TGCGTCAGCAGCACGGGACTAGCGGACCCGGGGGAGCAGTTCTTC. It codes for CVSSTGLADPGEQFF.

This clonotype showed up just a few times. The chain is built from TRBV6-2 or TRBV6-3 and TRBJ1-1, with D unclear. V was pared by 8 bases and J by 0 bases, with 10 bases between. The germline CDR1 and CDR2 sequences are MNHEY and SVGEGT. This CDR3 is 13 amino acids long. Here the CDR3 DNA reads TGTGCCAGCGGACGGCCAGTGAACACTGAAGCTTTCTTT. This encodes CASGRPVNTEAFF.

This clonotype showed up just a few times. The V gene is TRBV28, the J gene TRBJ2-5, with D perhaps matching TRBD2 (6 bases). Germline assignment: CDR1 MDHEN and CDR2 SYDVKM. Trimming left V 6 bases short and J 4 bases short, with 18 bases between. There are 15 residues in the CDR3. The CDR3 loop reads CASSPGGTIGETQYF. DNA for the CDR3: TGTGCCAGCAGCCCCGGGGGTACAATCGGAGAGACCCAGTACTTC.

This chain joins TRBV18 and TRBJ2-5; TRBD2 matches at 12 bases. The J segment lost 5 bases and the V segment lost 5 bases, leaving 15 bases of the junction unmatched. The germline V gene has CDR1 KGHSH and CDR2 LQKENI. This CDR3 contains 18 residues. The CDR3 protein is CASSSVVGLAGIAETQYF. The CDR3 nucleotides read TGTGCCAGCTCATCCGTTGTAGGACTAGCGGGGATTGCGGAGACCCAGTACTTC.

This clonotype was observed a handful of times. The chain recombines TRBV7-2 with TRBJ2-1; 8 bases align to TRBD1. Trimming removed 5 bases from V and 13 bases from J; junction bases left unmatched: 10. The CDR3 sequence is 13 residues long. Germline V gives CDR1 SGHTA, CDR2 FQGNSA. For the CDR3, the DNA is TGTGCCAGCAGCCCGCCCCCTCAGGGGGCTCAGTTCTTC. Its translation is CASSPPPQGAQFF.

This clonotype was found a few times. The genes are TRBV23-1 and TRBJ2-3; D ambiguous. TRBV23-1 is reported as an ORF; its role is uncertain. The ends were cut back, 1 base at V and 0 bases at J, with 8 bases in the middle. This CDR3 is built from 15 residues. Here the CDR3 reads CASSQWTFSTDTQYF. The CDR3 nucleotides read TGCGCCAGCAGTCAATGGACGTTTAGCACAGATACGCAGTATTTT.

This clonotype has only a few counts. This CDR3 reads CASSLGRRRDSRFSGELFF. CDR3 coding DNA: TGTGCCAGCAGCTTAGGTCGTCGTCGGGACTCCAGGTTCTCCGGGGAGCTGTTTTTT. The rearrangement links TRBV11-2 to TRBJ2-2; tentative D call: TRBD2 (6 bases). Germline CDR1 reads SGHAT; CDR2 reads FQNNGV. V lost 1 base and J lost 6, with 24 bases in between. The CDR3 runs 19 residues. The full variable domain, completed using reference TRBV11-2 and TRBJ2-2, is EAGVAQSPRYKIIEKRQSVAFWCNPISGHATLYWYQQILGQGPKLLIQFQNNGVVDDSQLPKDRFSAERLKGVDSTLKIQPAKLEDSAVYLCASSLGRRRDSRFSGELFFGEGSRLTVL.

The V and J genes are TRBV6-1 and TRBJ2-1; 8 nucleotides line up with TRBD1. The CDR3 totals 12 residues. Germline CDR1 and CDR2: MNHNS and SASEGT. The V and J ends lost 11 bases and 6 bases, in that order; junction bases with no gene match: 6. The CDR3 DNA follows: TGTGCCGGACAGGGTGGTTTCAATGAGCAGTTCTTC. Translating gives CAGQGGFNEQFF.